The 21 T cell receptor beta chains reported below all come from one sample, sequenced in a study of blood T cell repertoires in COVID-19. Profiling relied on immunoSEQ multiplex PCR, and the TCRdb table lists in-frame clones only, not all of them. Altogether around 200,000 clones are present, around 87% being singletons, with the ten largest covering 2.5% to 3.5%. Sequenced material: peripheral blood. The origin of the receptors is a middle-aged man with active or convalescent COVID-19.

The rearrangement uses TRBV5-1 and TRBJ1-4; D is undetermined. With 5 bases removed from V and 1 base from J, the gap between germline ends came to 6 bases. Germline assignment: CDR1 SGHRS and CDR2 YFSETQ. This CDR3 contains 13 residues. The CDR3 DNA is TGCGCCAGCAGAACTGGAACTAATGAAAAACTGTTTTTT. It is translated as CASRTGTNEKLFF.

As for this clone: One end of the junction does not line up with germline, which may come from a read error. The chain links TRBV20-1 to TRBJ1-6; D is uncertain. Germline-derived CDR1 and CDR2 are DFQATT and SNEGSKA (reference sequence). The CDR3 runs 11 residues. CDR3 loop: CSAPSNAPLHF. The CDR3, as DNA: TGCAGTGCTCCTTCTAATGCACCCCTCCACTTT.

The genes are TRBV9 and TRBJ2-1; 10 positions match TRBD2. This CDR3 is 15 amino acids long. J was trimmed by 4 bases and V by 1 base; bases with no gene match: 2. CDR1 and CDR2 from the germline V gene are SGDLS and YYNGEE. DNA for the CDR3: TGTGCCAGCAGCGTAAGGACTAGCGGATACAATGAGCAGTTCTTC. Amino acid sequence: CASSVRTSGYNEQFF. The variable domain in full, with the rest retrieved from reference TRBV9 and TRBJ2-1, is DSGVTQTPKHLITATGQRVTLRCSPRSGDLSVYWYQQSLDQGLQFLIQYYNGEERAKGNILERFSAQQFPDLHSELNLSSLELGDSALYFCASSVRTSGYNEQFFGPGTRLTVL.

This clone was observed a single time. The rearrangement uses TRBV14 and TRBJ2-3; TRBD2 matches at 12 bases. V shed 6 bases and J 7 bases; nucleotides not matched to a gene: 11. CDR3 length: 16 residues. Germline values: CDR1 SGHDN, CDR2 FVKESK. CDR3 loop: CASSIAGLAGLYTQYF. In DNA, the CDR3 is TGTGCCAGCAGTATAGCGGGACTAGCGGGTCTTTATACGCAGTATTTT.

In its sample, this clone was seen a few times. The rearrangement joins TRBV28 to TRBJ1-1, with D possibly TRBD1 on 6 matching bases. V was shortened by 7 bases and J by 11 bases, with 17 bases between the two germline ends. Per germline, CDR1 MDHEN and CDR2 SYDVKM. The CDR3 sequence is 12 residues long. The chain's CDR3 is CASTFPMGAAFF. As DNA, the CDR3 is TGTGCCAGCACCTTTCCGATGGGGGCCGCTTTCTTT.

The J gene is TRBJ2-2, the V gene TRBV3-1 (or the pseudogene TRBV3-2); 12 bases map to TRBD2. Trimming took 4 bases from V and 3 from J; bases not matched to a gene: 6. CDR3 length: 17 amino acids. Germline loops: CDR1 LGHDT, CDR2 YNNKEL (reference sequence). CDR3 loop: CASSPGLAGGYTGELFF. For the CDR3, the DNA is TGTGCCAGCAGCCCGGGACTAGCGGGCGGATACACCGGGGAGCTGTTTTTT.

V gene TRBV6-5 combines with J gene TRBJ1-1, with TRBD1 as a possible D gene (5 bases). This CDR3 spans 15 amino acids. V was shortened by 4 bases and J by 1 base, with 13 bases between the two germline ends. Germline-derived CDR1 and CDR2 are MNHEY and SVGAGI. Here the CDR3 reads CASSSTSGGNTEAFF. CDR3 in DNA: TGTGCCAGCAGTTCGACATCGGGGGGGAACACTGAAGCTTTCTTT.

This rearrangement joins TRBV7-5 to TRBJ1-1. TRBV7-5 corresponds to a pseudogene. The CDR3 spans 13 residues. Here the CDR3 reads CVRSASVPREAFF. The CDR3 DNA is TGTGTCAGAAGCGCATCCGTCCCCCGGGAAGCTTTCTTT.

The chain combines TRBV7-2 with TRBJ2-7; possible D gene TRBD1, 5 bases. The V gene lost 0 bases and the J gene lost 3 bases, with 9 bases spanning the gap. The CDR3 runs to 14 residues. From germline, CDR1 is SGHTA and CDR2 FQGNSA. In nucleotides, the CDR3 is TGTGCCAGCAGCTTAGCGGCAGGGAACTACGAGCAGTACTTC. Translation: CASSLAAGNYEQYF.

The chain employs TRBV2 and TRBJ1-3; D unclear. CDR3 length: 12 amino acids. Germline lookup yields CDR1 SNHLY and CDR2 FYNNEI. The V end lost 7 bases, the J end lost 4 bases, and 8 bases lay between the germline ends. The CDR3 region is CASKFYGNTIYF. In DNA, the CDR3 is TGTGCCAGCAAGTTCTACGGAAACACCATATATTTT.

A remark on this clone: Other DNA sequences of this sample code for an identical CDR3. V is TRBV12-3 or TRBV12-4 and J is TRBJ1-5; tentatively, D is TRBD1 (6 bases). V was shortened by 5 bases and J by 6 bases, with 8 bases between the two germline ends. The CDR3 extends over 12 amino acids. The CDR3 protein is CASSTGSQPQHF. In DNA, the CDR3 is TGTGCCAGCAGTACAGGGAGTCAGCCCCAGCATTTT.

The rearrangement links TRBV15 to TRBJ2-3, with a weak D call TRBD1 (6 bases). CDR3 length: 17 residues. Between the trimmed V and J ends, which lost 5 bases and 0 bases, there was a span of 18 bases. CDR1 is LNHNV and CDR2 is YYDKDF in the germline V gene (reference sequence). CDR3 loop: CATSGRDITPSTDTQYF. The CDR3 DNA follows: TGTGCCACCAGCGGAAGGGACATCACACCTAGCACAGATACGCAGTATTTT.

The V gene is TRBV7-2, the J gene TRBJ2-7; 7 bases match TRBD1. The CDR3 totals 12 residues. With V trimmed by 4 bases and J by 7 bases, 4 bases remained unmatched. Germline CDR1 and CDR2: SGHTA and FQGNSA. The CDR3 DNA reads as TGTGCCAGCAGCTGGGACAGCTATGAGCAGTACTTC. This translates into CASSWDSYEQYF.

This clone showed up just a few times. The chain recombines TRBV5-5 with TRBJ1-5; 7 bases line up with TRBD1. The CDR3 runs 15 residues. J gave up 7 bases and V 4 bases, and 11 bases lay outside the gene matches. Germline CDR1 reads SGHKS; CDR2 reads YYEKEE (reference sequence). For the CDR3, the DNA is TGTGCCAGCAGCGTAGACAGGGTCCCTCGGCAGCCCCAGCATTTT. Its translation is CASSVDRVPRQPQHF.

V and J are TRBV5-6 and TRBJ1-3; 9 bases align to TRBD1. In germline, CDR1 is SGHDT, CDR2 YYEEEE. The V gene end was trimmed by 0 bases and the J gene end by 4 bases; junction bases not matched to a gene: 8. The CDR3 consists of 17 residues. CDR3 residues: CASSLVEDRGTGNTIYF. CDR3 nucleotides: TGTGCCAGCAGCTTGGTAGAGGACAGGGGTACGGGAAACACCATATATTTT.

This rearrangement joins TRBV5-1 to TRBJ1-4, with TRBD1 matching over 7 bases. The length of the CDR3 is 15 residues. The J segment lost 5 bases and the V segment lost 4 bases, leaving 8 bases of the junction unmatched. The germline V gene has CDR1 SGHRS and CDR2 YFSETQ. In nucleotides, the CDR3 is TGCGCCAGCAGCATATCCGGGACAGAGAATGAAAAACTGTTTTTT. Translated, it gives CASSISGTENEKLFF.

The chain carries TRBV7-2 and TRBJ1-1, with TRBD1 matching 9 bases. This CDR3 region has 14 residues. Germline CDR1 is SGHTA and CDR2 is FQGNSA. J was trimmed by 4 bases and V by 1 base; bases with no gene match: 1. CDR3 region: CASSLGDRATEAFF. Here the CDR3 DNA reads TGTGCCAGCAGCTTAGGGGACAGGGCCACTGAAGCTTTCTTT.

This chain joins TRBV6-1 and TRBJ2-2, with D uncertain. Trimming took 1 base from V and 8 from J, leaving 8 bases between them. Germline CDR1 and CDR2: MNHNS and SASEGT. The CDR3 is 13 residues long. The CDR3 DNA follows: TGTGCCAGCAGTGAAGGGGCGCCAGGGGAGCTGTTTTTT. Translating gives CASSEGAPGELFF.

V and J are TRBV14 and TRBJ1-1, with D hard to call. The length of the CDR3 is 13 residues. CDR1 is SGHDN, CDR2 FVKESK, per germline. Trimming took off 3 bases at V and 1 base at J, with 6 bases between the two ends. The CDR3 protein is CASSQGPNTEAFF. For the CDR3, the DNA is TGTGCCAGCAGCCAGGGCCCGAACACTGAAGCTTTCTTT.

This clone came up once. V and J are TRBV5-5 and TRBJ1-3, with D hard to call. The CDR3 has 15 amino acids. Trimming removed 0 bases at V and 10 bases at J, with 17 bases between. Germline V gene sequence: CDR1 SGHKS, CDR2 YYEKEE (reference sequence). The CDR3 reads CASSLVGISEGTIYF. The CDR3 DNA follows: TGTGCCAGCAGCTTGGTAGGAATCAGTGAGGGAACCATATATTTT.

The V and J genes are TRBV4-3 and TRBJ1-2; perhaps TRBD1 as D (5 bases). The V gene lost 0 bases and the J gene lost 3 bases, with 17 bases spanning the gap. The CDR3 runs 17 residues. Germline assignment: CDR1 LGHNA and CDR2 YSLEER. CDR3 amino acids: CASSQDRAGHRDYGYTF. In DNA, the CDR3 is TGCGCCAGCAGCCAAGATCGAGCAGGGCACAGAGACTATGGCTACACCTTC.